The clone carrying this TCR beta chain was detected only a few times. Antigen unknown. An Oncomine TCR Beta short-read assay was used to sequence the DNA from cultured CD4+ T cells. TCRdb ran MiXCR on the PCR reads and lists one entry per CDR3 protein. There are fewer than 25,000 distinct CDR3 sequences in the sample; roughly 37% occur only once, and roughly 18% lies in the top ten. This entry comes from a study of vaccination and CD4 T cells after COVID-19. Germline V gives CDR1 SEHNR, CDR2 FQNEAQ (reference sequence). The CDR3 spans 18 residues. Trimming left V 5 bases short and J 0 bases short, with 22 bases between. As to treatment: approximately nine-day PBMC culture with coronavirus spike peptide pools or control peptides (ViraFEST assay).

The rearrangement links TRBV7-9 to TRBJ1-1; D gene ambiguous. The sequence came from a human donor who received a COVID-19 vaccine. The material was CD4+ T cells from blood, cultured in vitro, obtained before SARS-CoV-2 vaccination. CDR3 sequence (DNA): TGTGCCAGCAGCCGGGGTCGGTATGGGCGAGGAATGAACACTGAAGCTTTCTTT. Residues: CASSRGRYGRGMNTEAFF.